This TCR beta chain comes out of a study of blood T cell repertoires in COVID-19. About the research overall: Researchers got acute and convalescent COVID-19 samples from the United States, Italy and Spain. PBMCs, B-cell-depleted T cells, or T cells were the source of the cDNA or gDNA that made up the material.

Assay: immunoSEQ multiplex PCR; the TCRdb copy retains only in-frame clones and omits some. The sample has tens of thousands of clones, approximately 82% seen once. The source of this sequence is a man in his fifties or sixties with acute or convalescent COVID-19. The sequenced sample was peripheral blood.

The CDR3 DNA reads as TGTGCCAGCAGTCCGACCCAACGGACAGGGCAGACTTTCTTT. It codes for CASSPTQRTGQTFF. The V and J genes are TRBV27 and TRBJ1-1, with 8 bases lining up with TRBD1. V gave up 5 bases and J gave up 12 bases; unmatched junction bases: 14. Germline V gene sequence: CDR1 MNHEY, CDR2 SMNVEV (reference sequence). The CDR3 length is 14 residues.